Listed below are T cell receptor beta chains from one sample, sequenced in a study of vaccination and CD4 T cells after COVID-19. TCRdb re-called the PCR reads with MiXCR, one entry per CDR3 protein. This table has over 10,000 distinct CDR3 sequences, approximately 54% appearing once. Which antigens these TCRs recognize remains unknown. Sequenced input: CD4+ T cells from blood, cultured in vitro. These receptors came from a human donor who had recovered from COVID-19. Each CDR3 is given with its conserved first and last residue. D genes are given only for firm matches. Only part of the rows carry a size: once, few, many, or a class if the clone is expanded.

>TRBJ1-2|TRBD1|TRBV28|few
TGTGCCAGCAGTTTATCTGACCCGGGACAGGGGGCGGATGGCTACACCTTC
CASSLSDPGQGADGYTF
>TRBJ1-1|NA|TRBV7-3|NA
TGTGCCAGCAGCCGTCGACTGGGGGCTGAAGCTTTCTTT
CASSRRLGAEAFF
>TRBJ2-7|NA|TRBV6-5|NA
TGTGCCAGCAGTTGGGATTTCGAGATGGGCGAGCAGTACTTC
CASSWDFEMGEQYF
>TRBJ2-5|NA|TRBV11-3|NA
TGTGCCAGCAGCTCCGACACAATAGGGGGATCCGAGACCCAGTACTTC
CASSSDTIGGSETQYF
>TRBJ2-3|NA|TRBV7-9|NA
TGTGCCAGCAGCTCAACCGGACGGGCGAACACAGATACGCAGTATTTT
CASSSTGRANTDTQYF
>TRBJ1-5|NA|TRBV21-1|NA
TGTGCCAGCAGTTTGGGGTGGGTACCCAATCAGCCCCAGCATTTT
CASSLGWVPNQPQHF
>TRBJ1-5|TRBD1|TRBV28|NA
TGTGCCAGCGGCCTTGGACAGGGGAGGCAGCCCCAGCATTTT
CASGLGQGRQPQHF
>TRBJ2-2|TRBD2|TRBV20-1|NA
TGCAGTGCTAGGTCGGGGTCTAGCGGGAAGGGAAACACCGGGGAGCTGTTTTTT
CSARSGSSGKGNTGELFF
>TRBJ2-1|NA|TRBV19|few
TGTGCCAGTAGTATAGATTTATCGTCCACCTACAATGAGCAGTTCTTC
CASSIDLSSTYNEQFF
>TRBJ2-3|NA|TRBV20-1|NA
TGCAGTGCTAGGGACTCCCTGGACACAGATACGCAGTATTTT
CSARDSLDTDTQYF
>TRBJ2-3|NA|TRBV6-5|NA
TGTGCCAGCAGTTTATCCCCGCGGGATACGCAGTATTTT
CASSLSPRDTQYF
>TRBJ1-1|NA|TRBV11-2|NA
TGTGCCAGCAGCTTAGTCGAGGAAACTGAAGCTTTCTTT
CASSLVEETEAFF
>TRBJ2-7|TRBD1|TRBV27|NA
TGTGCCAGCAGGCTGGGGGACGGGACAGGGTCCAACGAGCAGTACTTC
CASRLGDGTGSNEQYF
>TRBJ1-2|NA|TRBV4-1|once
TGCGCCAGCAGCCAAGACCCGTTGGGCTATGGCTACACCTTC
CASSQDPLGYGYTF
>TRBJ1-1|NA|TRBV30|NA
TGTGCCTGGAGTGTACGCCAGGGAGCTTTCTTT
CAWSVRQGAFF
>TRBJ2-5|NA|TRBV7-3|NA
TGTGCCAGCAGCTCGATACTCCAAGAGACCCAGTACTTC
CASSSILQETQYF
>TRBJ2-7|NA|TRBV12-3/TRBV12-4|NA
TGTGCCAGCAGTTCCGACAGCCGGTCGCCGTACGAGCAGTACTTC
CASSSDSRSPYEQYF
>TRBJ2-5|NA|TRBV20-1|NA
TGCAGTGCTAGAGCGGGACCACAAGAGACCCAGTACTTC
CSARAGPQETQYF
>TRBJ1-6|TRBD1|TRBV27|few
TGTGCCAGCAGTTCTGCCTCCGGGACAGTATGGGATTCACCCCTCCACTTT
CASSSASGTVWDSPLHF
>TRBJ1-1|NA|TRBV20-1|few
TGCAGTGCTAGGAGTAGCCTCCTGAACACTGAAGCTTTCTTT
CSARSSLLNTEAFF
>TRBJ1-6|NA|TRBV2|NA
TGTGCCAGCAGTGAATCCAGGAATAATTCACCCCTCCACTTT
CASSESRNNSPLHF
>TRBJ2-1|NA|TRBV11-1|NA
TGTGCCAGCAGCTTAAATAGCGGAAGCTCCTACAATGAGCAGTTCTTC
CASSLNSGSSYNEQFF
>TRBJ2-3|NA|TRBV29-1|NA
TGCAGCGCCCGACATGGGAATGCAGATACGCAGTATTTT
CSARHGNADTQYF
>TRBJ1-1|TRBD1|TRBV20-1|NA
TGCAGTGTCCCGGACAGGGGGCTAAACACTGAAGCTTTCTTT
CSVPDRGLNTEAFF
>TRBJ2-2|NA|TRBV6-2/TRBV6-3|few
TGTGCCAGCAGCCACAGGCTAGCTGGCCGCAACACCGGGGAGCTGTTTTTT
CASSHRLAGRNTGELFF
>TRBJ1-1|NA|TRBV20-1|NA
TGCAGTGCTAGACCACAGCGTTTCTCACCTTACACTGAAGCTTTCTTT
CSARPQRFSPYTEAFF
>TRBJ2-7|NA|TRBV9|once
TGTGCCAGCAGCGTTAATGAGGGAGGGGGCTACGAGCAGTACTTC
CASSVNEGGGYEQYF
>TRBJ2-7|TRBD2|TRBV5-5|NA
TGTGCCAGCAGCTTGGGTCCTAGCGGTTCCTACGAGCAGTACTTC
CASSLGPSGSYEQYF
>TRBJ2-2|TRBD1|TRBV20-1|few
TGCAGTGCAAGAGGGACAGGTCTGGCGGGGAACACCGGGGAGCTGTTTTTT
CSARGTGLAGNTGELFF
>TRBJ2-2|NA|TRBV29-1|few
TGCAGCGTCGACCAGGGAAACACCGGGGAGCTGTTTTTT
CSVDQGNTGELFF
>TRBJ1-2|NA|TRBV5-1|NA
TGCGCCAGCAGCTTGGTACCCAGCACCCCTAACTATGGCTACACCTTC
CASSLVPSTPNYGYTF
>TRBJ2-5|NA|TRBV6-5|medium-sized
TGTGCCAGCAGTTACTCATTGGCAGCCTTCCAAGAGACCCAGTACTTC
CASSYSLAAFQETQYF
>TRBJ2-3|NA|TRBV2|few
TGTGCCAGCAGTGGGCGTTTGAGTAGCGGCACAGATACGCAGTATTTT
CASSGRLSSGTDTQYF
>TRBJ2-5|TRBD1|TRBV30|NA
TGTGCCTGGAGTGCGGGACAGCCAGAGACCCAGTACTTC
CAWSAGQPETQYF
>TRBJ2-7|NA|TRBV11-3|NA
TGTGCCAGCAGCTTAAGTGGACCGACCTACGAGCAGTACTTC
CASSLSGPTYEQYF